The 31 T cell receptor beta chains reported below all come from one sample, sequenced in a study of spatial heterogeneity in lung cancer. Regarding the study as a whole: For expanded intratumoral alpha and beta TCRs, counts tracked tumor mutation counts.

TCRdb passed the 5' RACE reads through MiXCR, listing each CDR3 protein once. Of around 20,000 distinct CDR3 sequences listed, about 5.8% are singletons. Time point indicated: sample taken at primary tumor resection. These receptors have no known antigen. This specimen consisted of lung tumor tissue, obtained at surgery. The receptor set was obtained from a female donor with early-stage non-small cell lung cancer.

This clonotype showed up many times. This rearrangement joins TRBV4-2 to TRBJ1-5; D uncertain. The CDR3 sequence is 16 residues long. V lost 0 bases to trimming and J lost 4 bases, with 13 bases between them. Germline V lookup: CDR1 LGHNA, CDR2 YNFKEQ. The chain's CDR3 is CASSQDGIQANQPQHF. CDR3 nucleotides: TGTGCCAGCAGCCAAGATGGTATCCAGGCTAATCAGCCCCAGCATTTT.

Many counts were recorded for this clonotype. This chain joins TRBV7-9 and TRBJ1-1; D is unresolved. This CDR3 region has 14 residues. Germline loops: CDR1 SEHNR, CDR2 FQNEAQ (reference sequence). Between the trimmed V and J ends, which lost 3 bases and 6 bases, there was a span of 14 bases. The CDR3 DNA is TGTGCCAGCAGCTTTGAAGGTCAGGCCGCTGAAGCTTTCTTT. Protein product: CASSFEGQAAEAFF. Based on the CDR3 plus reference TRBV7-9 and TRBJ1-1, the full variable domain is DTGVSQNPRHKITKRGQNVTFRCDPISEHNRLYWYRQTLGQGPEFLTYFQNEAQLEKSRLLSDRFSAERPKGSFSTLEIQRTEQGDSAMYLCASSFEGQAAEAFFGQGTRLTVV.

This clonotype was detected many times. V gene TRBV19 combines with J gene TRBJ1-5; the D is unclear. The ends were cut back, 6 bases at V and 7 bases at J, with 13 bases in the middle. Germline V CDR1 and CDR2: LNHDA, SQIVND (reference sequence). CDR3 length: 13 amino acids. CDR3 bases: TGTGCCAGTAGCCCCAGCGCCGGGCAGCCCCAGCATTTT. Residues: CASSPSAGQPQHF.

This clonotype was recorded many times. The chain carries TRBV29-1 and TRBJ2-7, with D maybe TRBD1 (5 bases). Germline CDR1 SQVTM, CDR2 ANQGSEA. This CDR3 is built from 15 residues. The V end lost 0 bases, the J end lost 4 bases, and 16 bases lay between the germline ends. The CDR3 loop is CSVEDVRQGSYEQYF. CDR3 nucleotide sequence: TGCAGCGTTGAAGACGTCCGGCAGGGTAGTTACGAGCAGTACTTC.

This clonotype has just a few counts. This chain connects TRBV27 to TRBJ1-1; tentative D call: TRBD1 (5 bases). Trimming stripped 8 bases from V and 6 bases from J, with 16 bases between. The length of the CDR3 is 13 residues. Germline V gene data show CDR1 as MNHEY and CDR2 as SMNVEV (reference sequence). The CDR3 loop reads CASPTGVEPEAFF. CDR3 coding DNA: TGTGCCAGCCCCACGGGGGTTGAACCTGAAGCTTTCTTT.

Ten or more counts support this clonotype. CDR3 amino acids: CASSPQIGANTEAFF. The CDR3 DNA follows: TGTGCCAGCAGCCCCCAAATTGGGGCGAACACTGAAGCTTTCTTT. The V gene is TRBV3-1, the J gene TRBJ1-1; weak D call: TRBD1 (5 bases). CDR1 LGHDT and CDR2 YNNKEL come from the germline V gene (reference sequence). This CDR3 spans 15 amino acids. V lost 4 bases to trimming and J lost 1 base, with 13 bases between them.

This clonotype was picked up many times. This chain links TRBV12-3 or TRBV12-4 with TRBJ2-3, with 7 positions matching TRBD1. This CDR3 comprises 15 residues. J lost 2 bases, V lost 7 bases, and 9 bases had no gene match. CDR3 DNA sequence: TGTGCCAGCACCCTAGGGGACAGCCTCACAGATACGCAGTATTTT. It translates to CASTLGDSLTDTQYF.

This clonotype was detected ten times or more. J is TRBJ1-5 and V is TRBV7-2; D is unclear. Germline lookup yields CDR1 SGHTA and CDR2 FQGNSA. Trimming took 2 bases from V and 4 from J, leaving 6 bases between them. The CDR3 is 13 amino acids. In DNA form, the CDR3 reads TGTGCCAGCAGCTTACGGGGTAATCAGCCCCAGCATTTT. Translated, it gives CASSLRGNQPQHF.

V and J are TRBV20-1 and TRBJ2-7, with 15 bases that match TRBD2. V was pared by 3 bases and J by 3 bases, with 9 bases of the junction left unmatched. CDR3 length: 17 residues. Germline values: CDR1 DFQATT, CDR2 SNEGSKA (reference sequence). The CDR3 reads CSASGLAGGPGGYEQYF. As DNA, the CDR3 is TGCAGTGCTAGCGGACTAGCGGGAGGGCCGGGTGGCTACGAGCAGTACTTC.

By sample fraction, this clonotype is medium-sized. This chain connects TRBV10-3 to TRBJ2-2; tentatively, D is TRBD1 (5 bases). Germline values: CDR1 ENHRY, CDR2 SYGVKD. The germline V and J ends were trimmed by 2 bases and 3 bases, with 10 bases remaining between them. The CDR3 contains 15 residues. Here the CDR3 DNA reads TGTGCCATCAGTGAGGAGAAGGGGTACACCGGGGAGCTGTTTTTT. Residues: CAISEEKGYTGELFF.

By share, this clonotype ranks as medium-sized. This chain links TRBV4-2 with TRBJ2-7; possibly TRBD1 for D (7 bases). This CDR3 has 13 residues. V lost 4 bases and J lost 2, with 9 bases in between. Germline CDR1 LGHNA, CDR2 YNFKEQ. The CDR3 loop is CASSRGTAYEQYF. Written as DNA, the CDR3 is TGTGCCAGCAGCCGCGGGACAGCCTACGAGCAGTACTTC.

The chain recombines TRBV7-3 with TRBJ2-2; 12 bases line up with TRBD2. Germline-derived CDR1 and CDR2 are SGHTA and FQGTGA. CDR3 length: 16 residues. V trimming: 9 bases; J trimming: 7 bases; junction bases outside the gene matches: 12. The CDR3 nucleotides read TGTGCCAGTGCCCTGCTAGCGGGAGGGCCAAACGGGGAGCTGTTTTTT. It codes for CASALLAGGPNGELFF.

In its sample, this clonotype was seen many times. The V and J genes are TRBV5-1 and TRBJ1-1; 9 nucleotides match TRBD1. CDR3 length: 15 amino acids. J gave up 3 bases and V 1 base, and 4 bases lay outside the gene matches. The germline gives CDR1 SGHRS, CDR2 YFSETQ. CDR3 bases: TGCGCCAGCAGCTTGTCACAGGGGGCATACACTGAAGCTTTCTTT. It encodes CASSLSQGAYTEAFF. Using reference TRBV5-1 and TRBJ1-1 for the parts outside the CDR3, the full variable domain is KAGVTQTPRYLIKTRGQQVTLSCSPISGHRSVSWYQQTPGQGLQFLFEYFSETQRNKGNFPGRFSGRQFSNSRSEMNVSTLELGDSALYLCASSLSQGAYTEAFFGQGTRLTVV.

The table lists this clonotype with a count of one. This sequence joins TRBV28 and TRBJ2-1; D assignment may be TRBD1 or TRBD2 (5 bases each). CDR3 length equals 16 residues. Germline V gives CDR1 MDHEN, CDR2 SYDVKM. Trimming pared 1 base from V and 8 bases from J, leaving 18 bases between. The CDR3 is CASSLSGTSIRDEQFF. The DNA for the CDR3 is TGTGCCAGCAGTTTATCCGGGACCTCCATAAGGGATGAGCAGTTCTTC.

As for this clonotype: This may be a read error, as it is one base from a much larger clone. The CDR3 DNA sequence: TGCACCTTTCGGTCAGGCCAAGAGACCCAGTACTTC. It is translated as CTFRSGQETQYF. The rearrangement links TRBV29-1 to TRBJ2-5; D call uncertain. CDR3 length: 12 amino acids. Germline-derived CDR1 and CDR2 are SQVTM and ANQGSEA.

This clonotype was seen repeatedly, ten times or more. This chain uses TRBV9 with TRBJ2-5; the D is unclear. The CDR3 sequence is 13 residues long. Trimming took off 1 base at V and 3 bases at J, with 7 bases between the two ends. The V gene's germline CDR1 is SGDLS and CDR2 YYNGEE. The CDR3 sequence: CASSVRAEETQYF. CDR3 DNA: TGTGCCAGCAGCGTAAGGGCGGAAGAGACCCAGTACTTC.

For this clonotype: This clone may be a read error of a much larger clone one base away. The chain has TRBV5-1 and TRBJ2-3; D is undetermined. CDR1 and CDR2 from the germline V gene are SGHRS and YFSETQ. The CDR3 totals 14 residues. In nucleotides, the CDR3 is TGCGCCAGCAGCTTGGCGGAGTCCACAGATACGCGGTATTTT. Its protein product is CASSLAESTDTRYF. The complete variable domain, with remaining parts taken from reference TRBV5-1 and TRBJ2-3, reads KAGVTQTPRYLIKTRGQQVTLSCSPISGHRSVSWYQQTPGQGLQFLFEYFSETQRNKGNFPGRFSGRQFSNSRSEMNVSTLELGDSALYLCASSLAESTDTRYFGPGTRLTVL.

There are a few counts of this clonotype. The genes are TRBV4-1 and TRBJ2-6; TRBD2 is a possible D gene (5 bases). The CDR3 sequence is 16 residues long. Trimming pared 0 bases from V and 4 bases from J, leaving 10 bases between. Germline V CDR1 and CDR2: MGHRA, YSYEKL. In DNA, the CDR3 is TGCGCCAGCAGCCAAGATCGAGGGTCCGGGGCCAACGTCCTGACTTTC. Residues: CASSQDRGSGANVLTF.

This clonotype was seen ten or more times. The CDR3 nucleotides are TGTGCCAGCAGTTTAATCCCTAGCGCAGTTAGTGACAATGAGCAGTTCTTC. As protein: CASSLIPSAVSDNEQFF. V gene TRBV27 combines with J gene TRBJ2-1, with a weak D call TRBD2 (6 bases). V lost 2 bases, J lost 5 bases, and 19 bases lay in between. The germline V gene has CDR1 MNHEY and CDR2 SMNVEV (reference sequence). The CDR3 consists of 17 residues.

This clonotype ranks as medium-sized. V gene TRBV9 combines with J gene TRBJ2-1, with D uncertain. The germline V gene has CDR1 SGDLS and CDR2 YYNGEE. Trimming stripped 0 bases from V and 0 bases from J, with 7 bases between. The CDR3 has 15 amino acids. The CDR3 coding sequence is TGTGCCAGCAGCGTAGAAGATAGCTCCTACAATGAGCAGTTCTTC. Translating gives CASSVEDSSYNEQFF.

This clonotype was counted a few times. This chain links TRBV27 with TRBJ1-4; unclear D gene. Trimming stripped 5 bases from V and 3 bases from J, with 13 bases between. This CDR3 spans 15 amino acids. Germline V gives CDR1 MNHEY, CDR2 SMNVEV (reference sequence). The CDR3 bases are TGTGCCAGCAGTACCGGTGCCCTGGCTAATGAAAAACTGTTTTTT. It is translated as CASSTGALANEKLFF.

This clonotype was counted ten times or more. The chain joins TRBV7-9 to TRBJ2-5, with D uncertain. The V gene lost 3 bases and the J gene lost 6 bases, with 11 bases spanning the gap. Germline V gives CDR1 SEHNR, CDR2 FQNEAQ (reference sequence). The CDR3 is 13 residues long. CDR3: CASSFDIPQTQYF. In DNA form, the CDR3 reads TGTGCCAGCAGCTTCGATATCCCCCAGACCCAGTACTTC.

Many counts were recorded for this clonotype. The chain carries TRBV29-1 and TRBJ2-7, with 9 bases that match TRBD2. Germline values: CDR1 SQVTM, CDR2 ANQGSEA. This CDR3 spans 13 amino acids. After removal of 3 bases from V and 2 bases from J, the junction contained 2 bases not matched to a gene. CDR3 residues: CSVDGGRAYEQYF. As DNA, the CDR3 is TGCAGCGTTGACGGCGGGAGGGCCTACGAGCAGTACTTC.

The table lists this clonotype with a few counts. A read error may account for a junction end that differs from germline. CDR3 protein: CANSLGQGLSEQYF. As DNA, the CDR3 is TGTGCCAACAGTTTGGGGCAGGGCCTTAGCGAGCAGTACTTC. V usage is TRBV28 and J usage is TRBJ2-7; maybe TRBD1 (5 bases). Germline V gives CDR1 MDHEN, CDR2 SYDVKM. The CDR3 runs to 14 residues. Drawing the rest from reference TRBV28 and TRBJ2-7, the complete variable domain is DVKVTQSSRYLVKRTGEKVFLECVQDMDHENMFWYRQDPGLGLRLIYFSYDVKMKEKGDIPEGYSVSREKKERFSLILESASTNQTSMYLCANSLGQGLSEQYFGPGTRLTVT.

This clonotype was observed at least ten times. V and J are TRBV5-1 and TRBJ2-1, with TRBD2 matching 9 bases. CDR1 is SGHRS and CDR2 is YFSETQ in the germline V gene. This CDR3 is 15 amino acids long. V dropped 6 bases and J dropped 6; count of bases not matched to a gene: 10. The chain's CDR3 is CASTSQAGGPNEQFF. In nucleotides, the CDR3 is TGCGCCAGCACATCTCAGGCGGGAGGGCCCAATGAGCAGTTCTTC.

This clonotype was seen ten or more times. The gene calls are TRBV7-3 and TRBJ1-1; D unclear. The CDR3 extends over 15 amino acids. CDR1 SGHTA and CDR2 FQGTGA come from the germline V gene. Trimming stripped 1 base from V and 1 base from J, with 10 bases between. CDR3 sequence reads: CASSLRHRRNTEAFF. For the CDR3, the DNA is TGTGCCAGCAGCTTAAGACACCGGAGGAACACTGAAGCTTTCTTT.

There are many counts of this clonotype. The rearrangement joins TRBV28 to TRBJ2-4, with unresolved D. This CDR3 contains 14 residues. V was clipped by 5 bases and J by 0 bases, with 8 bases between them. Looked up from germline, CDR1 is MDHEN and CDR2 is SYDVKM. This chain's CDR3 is CASSEQLAKNIQYF. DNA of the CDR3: TGTGCCAGCAGTGAACAGCTAGCCAAAAACATTCAGTACTTC. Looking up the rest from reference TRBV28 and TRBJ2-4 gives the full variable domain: DVKVTQSSRYLVKRTGEKVFLECVQDMDHENMFWYRQDPGLGLRLIYFSYDVKMKEKGDIPEGYSVSREKKERFSLILESASTNQTSMYLCASSEQLAKNIQYFGAGTRLSVL.

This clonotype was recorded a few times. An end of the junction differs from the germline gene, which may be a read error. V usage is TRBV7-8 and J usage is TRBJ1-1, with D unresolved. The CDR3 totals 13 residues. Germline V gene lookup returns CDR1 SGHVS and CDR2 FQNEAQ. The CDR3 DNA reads TGTGCCAGCCGGCGGGAGGTGAACACTGAAGCCTTCTTT. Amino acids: CASRREVNTEAFF.

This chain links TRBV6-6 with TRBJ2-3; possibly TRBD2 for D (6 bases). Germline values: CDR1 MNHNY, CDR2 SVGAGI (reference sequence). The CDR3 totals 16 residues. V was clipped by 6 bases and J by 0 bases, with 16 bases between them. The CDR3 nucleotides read TGTGCCAGCAGACTACGTGATAGCGGAAGCACAGATACGCAGTATTTT. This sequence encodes CASRLRDSGSTDTQYF.

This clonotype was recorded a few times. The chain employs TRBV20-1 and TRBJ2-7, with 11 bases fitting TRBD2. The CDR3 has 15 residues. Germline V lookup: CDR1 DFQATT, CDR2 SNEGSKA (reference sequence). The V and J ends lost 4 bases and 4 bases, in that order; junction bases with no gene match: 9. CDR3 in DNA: TGCAGTGCTACGTCCGGACTAGCGGGCTCTTACGAGCAGTACTTC. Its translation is CSATSGLAGSYEQYF.

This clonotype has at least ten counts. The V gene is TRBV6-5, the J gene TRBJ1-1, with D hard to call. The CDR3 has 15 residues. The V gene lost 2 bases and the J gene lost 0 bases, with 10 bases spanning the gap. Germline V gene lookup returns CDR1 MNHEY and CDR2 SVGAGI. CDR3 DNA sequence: TGTGCCAGCAGTTACAATCGGCTCATGAACACTGAAGCTTTCTTT. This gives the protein CASSYNRLMNTEAFF.